Presented here are 30 T cell receptor beta chains from one specimen sequenced in a study of chemoradiotherapy in HPV16-positive cancers. The repertoire was sequenced with immunoSEQ multiplex PCR; TCRdb's copy has only in-frame clones and lacks some. The table includes roughly 12,000 clones, about two thirds detected once. This specimen was collected from a patient who underwent chemoradiotherapy. All receptors derive from a human donor with HPV-associated anogenital cancer.

The chain combines TRBV6-1 with TRBJ1-5; D gene ambiguous. CDR3 length: 14 residues. The germline V gene encodes CDR1 MNHNS and CDR2 SASEGT. Trimming removed 5 bases from V and 3 bases from J, with 11 bases in between. The CDR3 nucleotides are TGTGCCAGCAGTAGAGACACGCTCAATCAGCCCCAGCATTTT. Protein product: CASSRDTLNQPQHF.

This rearrangement joins TRBV6-1 to TRBJ2-2; 10 bases line up with TRBD2. In germline, CDR1 is MNHNS, CDR2 SASEGT. Losses at the gene ends were 2 bases for V and 6 bases for J; bases not matched to a gene: 0. This CDR3 spans 14 amino acids. CDR3 nucleotides: TGTGCCAGCAGTGAACTAGCGGGAGCCGGGGAGCTGTTTTTT. The encoded protein is CASSELAGAGELFF.

The V gene is TRBV4-2, the J gene TRBJ1-2, with a possible D match to TRBD1 (5 bases). The CDR3 runs to 14 residues. V shed 0 bases and J shed 2 bases, with 7 bases lying between them. Germline CDR1 is LGHNA and CDR2 is YNFKEQ. The CDR3: CASSQDEGNYGYTF. CDR3 bases: TGTGCCAGCAGCCAAGACGAGGGGAACTATGGCTACACCTTC.

This clone occurred a few times. The genes are TRBV6-6 and TRBJ2-1; TRBD1 is a possible D gene (6 bases). The CDR3 has 14 residues. Germline assignment: CDR1 MNHNY and CDR2 SVGAGI (reference sequence). Deletions cut 7 bases from V and 4 bases from J, with 14 bases between. The CDR3: CASTQQGEYNEQFF. In DNA form, the CDR3 reads TGTGCCAGCACACAACAGGGCGAATACAATGAGCAGTTCTTC.

V usage is TRBV28 and J usage is TRBJ1-3; 8 positions agree with TRBD1. Losses at the gene ends were 6 bases for V and 7 bases for J; bases not matched to a gene: 2. Germline CDR1 reads MDHEN; CDR2 reads SYDVKM. CDR3 length equals 12 residues. CDR3 nucleotide sequence: TGTGCCAGCAGCCAGGGGGCGAACACCATATATTTT. Translating gives CASSQGANTIYF. Using reference TRBV28 and TRBJ1-3 for the parts outside the CDR3, the full variable domain is DVKVTQSSRYLVKRTGEKVFLECVQDMDHENMFWYRQDPGLGLRLIYFSYDVKMKEKGDIPEGYSVSREKKERFSLILESASTNQTSMYLCASSQGANTIYFGEGSWLTVV.

The V call is TRBV30, the J call TRBJ2-7; D might be TRBD1 or TRBD2, each matching 5 bases. The germline gives CDR1 GTSNPN, CDR2 SVGIG (reference sequence). CDR3 size: 15 residues. The V gene lost 5 bases and the J gene lost 2 bases, with 19 bases spanning the gap. The DNA for the CDR3 is TGTGCCTGGGCTTTGATTGAGAGGGGAGCCTACGAGCAGTACTTC. Translated: CAWALIERGAYEQYF.

The chain links TRBV9 to TRBJ2-7; D could derive from TRBD1 or TRBD2 (5 bases each). Per the germline V gene, CDR1 is SGDLS and CDR2 is YYNGEE. The CDR3 extends over 14 amino acids. Trimming stripped 2 bases from V and 1 base from J, with 10 bases between. Here the CDR3 reads CASSVDGTSYEQYF. Here the CDR3 DNA reads TGTGCCAGCAGCGTGGACGGGACGTCCTACGAGCAGTACTTC.

V usage is TRBV9 and J usage is TRBJ1-2; no reliable D call. Germline loops: CDR1 SGDLS, CDR2 YYNGEE. V was trimmed by 3 bases and J by 1 base, leaving 7 bases between them. The CDR3 has 13 residues. The CDR3 region has the DNA TGTGCCAGCAGCGGCCTCAATAACTATGGCTACACCTTC. Translated: CASSGLNNYGYTF.

The chain combines TRBV7-3 with TRBJ2-2; TRBD1 matches at 11 bases. V was pared by 5 bases and J by 4 bases, with 3 bases of the junction left unmatched. CDR3 length: 15 amino acids. Germline CDR1 is SGHTA and CDR2 is FQGTGA. The CDR3 here is CASSPGTGGTGELFF. CDR3 bases: TGTGCCAGCAGCCCGGGGACAGGGGGCACCGGGGAGCTGTTTTTT.

This chain links TRBV7-8 with TRBJ2-3; 11 bases match TRBD2. The CDR3 has 17 residues. Trimming cost V 0 bases and J 5 bases; bases outside gene matches: 7. Germline CDR1 and CDR2: SGHVS and FQNEAQ. The CDR3 region has the DNA TGTGCCAGCAGCTTAGCCTTCGGGACTAGCGGAAAAGATACGCAGTATTTT. Translated: CASSLAFGTSGKDTQYF.

The chain joins TRBV11-2 to TRBJ2-7; 13 bases are a match to TRBD2. CDR1 SGHAT and CDR2 FQNNGV come from the germline V gene. There are 17 residues in the CDR3. V was clipped by 1 base and J by 2 bases; unmatched bases: 5. In nucleotides, the CDR3 is TGTGCCAGCAGCTTAGCGTGGGGACTAGCGGGAACCTACGAGCAGTACTTC. Translation: CASSLAWGLAGTYEQYF.

This clone was recorded a few times. This chain uses TRBV7-2 with TRBJ2-1; the match to TRBD2 covers 7 bases. Germline V CDR1 and CDR2: SGHTA, FQGNSA. With 1 base clipped from V and 3 bases from J, the junction kept 12 bases outside the gene matches. This CDR3 region has 18 residues. The CDR3 region is CASSLGGRGRFFYNEQFF. The CDR3 nucleotides read TGTGCCAGCAGCTTAGGAGGTCGCGGGAGATTCTTCTACAATGAGCAGTTCTTC.

CDR3 loop: CASSSRQGSTRNSYEQYF. CDR3 coding DNA: TGTGCCAGCAGTTCCCGACAGGGATCTACCCGAAATTCATACGAGCAGTACTTC. This sequence joins TRBV28 and TRBJ2-7, with 7 bases fitting TRBD1. This CDR3 contains 18 residues. Germline CDR1 MDHEN, CDR2 SYDVKM. The V and J ends lost 4 bases and 4 bases, in that order; junction bases with no gene match: 19. The full variable domain, with the rest looked up from reference TRBV28 and TRBJ2-7, is DVKVTQSSRYLVKRTGEKVFLECVQDMDHENMFWYRQDPGLGLRLIYFSYDVKMKEKGDIPEGYSVSREKKERFSLILESASTNQTSMYLCASSSRQGSTRNSYEQYFGPGTRLTVT.

The chain recombines TRBV5-6 with TRBJ2-5; perhaps TRBD2 as D (6 bases). In germline, CDR1 is SGHDT, CDR2 YYEEEE. Trimming took 4 bases from V and 5 from J, leaving 9 bases between them. The CDR3 is 12 amino acids. CDR3 sequence: CASSPSAETQYF. CDR3 DNA: TGTGCCAGCAGCCCTAGCGCCGAGACCCAGTACTTC.

The CDR3 DNA is TGTGCCAGCAGTTTCCTGCGGGACAGGGGGACCTATGGCTACACCTTC. Amino acids: CASSFLRDRGTYGYTF. V is TRBV28 and J is TRBJ1-2, with TRBD1 matching 11 bases. The CDR3 length is 16 residues. Germline V gene lookup returns CDR1 MDHEN and CDR2 SYDVKM. The J segment lost 4 bases and the V segment lost 3 bases, leaving 7 bases of the junction unmatched.

This clone was found a few times. The J gene is TRBJ1-1, the V gene TRBV6-5; D possibly corresponds to TRBD1 (5 bases). The CDR3 loop spans 13 amino acids. Trimming stripped 4 bases from V and 3 bases from J, with 9 bases between. CDR1 and CDR2 from the germline V gene are MNHEY and SVGAGI. CDR3 sequence (DNA): TGTGCCAGCAGTTTTGGGACCTACACTGAAGCTTTCTTT. Translated, it gives CASSFGTYTEAFF.

This chain uses TRBV2 with TRBJ2-7; 7 bases agree with TRBD1. Losses at the gene ends were 11 bases for V and 0 bases for J; bases not matched to a gene: 7. There are 13 residues in the CDR3. The germline gives CDR1 SNHLY, CDR2 FYNNEI. The CDR3 DNA reads TGTGCCGGGGACAGACGAAGCTCCTACGAGCAGTACTTC. Translation gives CAGDRRSSYEQYF.

This clone was detected only a few times. The rearrangement uses TRBV18 and TRBJ2-1; no clear D. Germline values: CDR1 KGHSH, CDR2 LQKENI. This CDR3 region has 13 residues. Trimming cost V 0 bases and J 8 bases, with 8 bases left between them. The CDR3 DNA reads as TGTGCCAGCTCACCACCTTTTATCGATGAGCAGTTCTTC. It specifies CASSPPFIDEQFF.

This clone was detected once. V and J are TRBV7-9 and TRBJ2-1; tentative D call: TRBD2 (6 bases). The CDR3 runs 16 residues. The germline CDR1 and CDR2 sequences are SEHNR and FQNEAQ (reference sequence). V lost 1 base, J lost 0 bases, and 10 bases lay in between. CDR3 in DNA: TGTGCCAGCAGCTTAGGGGTGGGGGGCTCCTACAATGAGCAGTTCTTC. Translated, it gives CASSLGVGGSYNEQFF.

J is TRBJ2-1 and V is TRBV7-9, with 9 bases lining up with TRBD1. V shed 4 bases, J shed 5 bases, and the junction held 15 bases outside the gene matches. The CDR3 is 18 residues long. The germline gives CDR1 SEHNR, CDR2 FQNEAQ (reference sequence). CDR3 DNA sequence: TGTGCCAGCAGCTGGGGTTCTCTCCGCCGGGACAGGGACAATGAGCAGTTCTTC. This encodes CASSWGSLRRDRDNEQFF. Full variable domain (remainder filled in from reference TRBV7-9 and TRBJ2-1): DTGVSQNPRHKITKRGQNVTFRCDPISEHNRLYWYRQTLGQGPEFLTYFQNEAQLEKSRLLSDRFSAERPKGSFSTLEIQRTEQGDSAMYLCASSWGSLRRDRDNEQFFGPGTRLTVL.

The table lists this clone with a count of one. The V gene is TRBV5-4, the J gene TRBJ2-1; D may be TRBD2 (5 bases). The germline CDR1 and CDR2 sequences are SGHNT and YYREEE (reference sequence). The CDR3 consists of 15 residues. Trimming took off 4 bases at V and 3 bases at J, with 14 bases between the two ends. CDR3 nucleotide sequence: TGTGCCAGCAGCAACCGGGGTCAGAACTACAATGAGCAGTTCTTC. Translation: CASSNRGQNYNEQFF.

The chain recombines TRBV7-9 with TRBJ2-4; 9 nucleotides line up with TRBD1. The CDR3 has 17 amino acids. Germline CDR1 is SEHNR and CDR2 is FQNEAQ (reference sequence). After removal of 7 bases from V and 9 bases from J, the junction contained 19 bases not matched to a gene. The CDR3 sequence is CASTPTPGTGGASIQYF. The CDR3 DNA follows: TGTGCCAGCACCCCTACCCCCGGCACAGGGGGCGCCTCCATTCAGTACTTC.

This chain uses TRBV27 with TRBJ2-1; 9 bases line up with TRBD2. The germline V gene encodes CDR1 MNHEY and CDR2 SMNVEV (reference sequence). The ends lost 7 bases at V and 1 base at J; junction bases unmatched: 5. The CDR3 runs 15 residues. For the CDR3, the DNA is TGTGCCAGCAACTTAGCGGGAGTGTCCTACAATGAGCAGTTCTTC. Protein product: CASNLAGVSYNEQFF.

The J gene is TRBJ1-2, the V gene TRBV19; 7 nucleotides agree with TRBD1. J lost 8 bases, V lost 6 bases, and 9 bases had no gene match. The CDR3 is 13 amino acids. Germline CDR1 and CDR2: LNHDA and SQIVND (reference sequence). In DNA form, the CDR3 reads TGTGCCAGTAGAGGCGTGACAGGGAGAGGCTACACCTTC. Amino acid sequence: CASRGVTGRGYTF. Combining the CDR3 with reference TRBV19 and TRBJ1-2 gives the whole variable domain DGGITQSPKYLFRKEGQNVTLSCEQNLNHDAMYWYRQDPGQGLRLIYYSQIVNDFQKGDIAEGYSVSREKKESFPLTVTSAQKNPTAFYLCASRGVTGRGYTFGSGTRLTVV.

The chain uses TRBV14 and TRBJ1-1; D is unclear. CDR3 size: 14 residues. CDR1 is SGHDN and CDR2 is FVKESK in the germline V gene. V was pared by 5 bases and J by 1 base, with 11 bases between. The CDR3 DNA sequence: TGTGCCAGCAGCTTGAATCTCGGGAACACTGAAGCTTTCTTT. Translating gives CASSLNLGNTEAFF.

This clone was counted once. CDR3 nucleotides: TGTAGCTGGGACAGACAAAGCTCAGATACGCAGTATTTT. Translated, it gives CSWDRQSSDTQYF. This chain connects TRBV30 to TRBJ2-3; 7 positions agree with TRBD1. CDR1 GTSNPN and CDR2 SVGIG come from the germline V gene (reference sequence). The CDR3 is 13 amino acids.

The chain has TRBV25-1 and TRBJ2-4; the match to TRBD2 covers 10 bases. The V segment lost 2 bases and the J segment 9 bases; nucleotides outside the gene matches: 1. The CDR3 spans 13 residues. Germline-derived CDR1 and CDR2 are MGHDK and SYGVNS. The CDR3 DNA is TGTGCCAGCAGTGAAGCTAGCGGGGGCATTCAGTACTTC. It encodes CASSEASGGIQYF.

This clone was seen only once. The V gene is TRBV2, the J gene TRBJ2-5; the match to TRBD2 covers 8 bases. In germline, CDR1 is SNHLY, CDR2 FYNNEI. The length of the CDR3 is 12 residues. The ends lost 8 bases at V and 5 bases at J; junction bases unmatched: 4. The CDR3 sequence: CASRLASETQYF. In DNA form, the CDR3 reads TGTGCCAGCCGACTAGCGAGTGAGACCCAGTACTTC. The full variable domain, its missing parts supplied by reference TRBV2 and TRBJ2-5, is EPEVTQTPSHQVTQMGQEVILRCVPISNHLYFYWYRQILGQKVEFLVSFYNNEISEKSEIFDDQFSVERPDGSNFTLKIRSTKLEDSAMYFCASRLASETQYFGPGTRLLVL.

About this clone: Additional DNA sequences in this sample encode the identical CDR3. V is TRBV19 and J is TRBJ1-3, with D hard to call. The CDR3 has 16 residues. Germline V gene sequence: CDR1 LNHDA, CDR2 SQIVND (reference sequence). The V end lost 5 bases, the J end lost 0 bases, and 14 bases lay between the germline ends. The CDR3 sequence is CASSPAGRSSGNTIYF. Here the CDR3 DNA reads TGTGCCAGTAGTCCCGCCGGACGGAGCTCTGGAAACACCATATATTTT.

The chain couples TRBV30 to TRBJ1-2, with TRBD1 identical over 7 bases. V shed 2 bases and J 3 bases; nucleotides not matched to a gene: 3. Germline V gene data show CDR1 as GTSNPN and CDR2 as SVGIG (reference sequence). This CDR3 contains 13 residues. The chain's CDR3 is CAWSRGGYYGYTF. CDR3 nucleotides: TGTGCCTGGAGTAGAGGGGGCTACTATGGCTACACCTTC.